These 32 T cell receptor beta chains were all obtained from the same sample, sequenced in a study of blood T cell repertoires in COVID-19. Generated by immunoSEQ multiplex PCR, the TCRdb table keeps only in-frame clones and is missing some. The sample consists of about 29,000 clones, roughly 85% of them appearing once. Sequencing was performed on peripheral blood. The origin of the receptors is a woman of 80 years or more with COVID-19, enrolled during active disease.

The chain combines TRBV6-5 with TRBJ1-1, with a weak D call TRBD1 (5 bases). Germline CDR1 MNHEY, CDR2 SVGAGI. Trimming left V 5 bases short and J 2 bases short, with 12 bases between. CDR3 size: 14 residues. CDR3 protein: CASSSGWGNTEAFF. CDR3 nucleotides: TGTGCCAGCAGTAGTGGATGGGGCAACACTGAAGCTTTCTTT.

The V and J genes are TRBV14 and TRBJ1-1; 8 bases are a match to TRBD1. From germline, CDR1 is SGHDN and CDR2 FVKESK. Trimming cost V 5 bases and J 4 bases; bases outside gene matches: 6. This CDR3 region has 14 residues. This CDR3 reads CASSFQGAGTEAFF. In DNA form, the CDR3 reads TGTGCCAGCAGCTTTCAGGGGGCAGGCACTGAAGCTTTCTTT.

The CDR3 coding sequence is TGTGCCAGTAGCCTAGACGGACAGTTGAACACTGAAGCTTTCTTT. Translated: CASSLDGQLNTEAFF. The rearrangement joins TRBV19 to TRBJ1-1; possibly TRBD1 for D (6 bases). This CDR3 comprises 15 residues. The V gene lost 6 bases and the J gene lost 0 bases, with 14 bases spanning the gap. Looked up from germline, CDR1 is LNHDA and CDR2 is SQIVND (reference sequence). The full variable domain, completed using reference TRBV19 and TRBJ1-1, is DGGITQSPKYLFRKEGQNVTLSCEQNLNHDAMYWYRQDPGQGLRLIYYSQIVNDFQKGDIAEGYSVSREKKESFPLTVTSAQKNPTAFYLCASSLDGQLNTEAFFGQGTRLTVV.

CDR3 in amino acids: CASREGLLQETQYF. The CDR3 region has the DNA TGCGCCAGCAGAGAAGGACTACTCCAAGAGACCCAGTACTTC. The chain carries TRBV10-1 and TRBJ2-5; possibly TRBD2 for D (6 bases). The CDR3 consists of 14 residues. Per germline, CDR1 WNHNN and CDR2 SYGVQD (reference sequence). The V and J ends lost 6 bases and 1 base respectively, with 12 bases between them.

The CDR3 DNA sequence: TGTGCCAGCAGCTTAAGTAGCAGCGGGGGTTCGGAGACCCAGTACTTC. Encoded protein: CASSLSSSGGSETQYF. The chain recombines TRBV7-3 with TRBJ2-5; 8 bases align to TRBD2. In germline, CDR1 is SGHTA, CDR2 FQGTGA. The CDR3 covers 16 residues. V lost 1 base and J lost 5; bases outside the gene matches: 9.

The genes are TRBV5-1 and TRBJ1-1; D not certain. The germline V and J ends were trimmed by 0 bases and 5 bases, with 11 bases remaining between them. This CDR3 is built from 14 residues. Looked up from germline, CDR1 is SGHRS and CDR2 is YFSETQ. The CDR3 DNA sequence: TGCGCCAGCAGCTTGGCCCTGGGGAGTACTGAAGCTTTCTTT. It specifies CASSLALGSTEAFF.

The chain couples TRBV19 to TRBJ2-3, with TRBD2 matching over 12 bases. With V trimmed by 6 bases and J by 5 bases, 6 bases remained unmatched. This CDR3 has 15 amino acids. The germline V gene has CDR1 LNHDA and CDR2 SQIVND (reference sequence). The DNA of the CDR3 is TGTGCCAGTAGCGGACTAGCGGGGAGAAGAGATACGCAGTATTTT. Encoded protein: CASSGLAGRRDTQYF.

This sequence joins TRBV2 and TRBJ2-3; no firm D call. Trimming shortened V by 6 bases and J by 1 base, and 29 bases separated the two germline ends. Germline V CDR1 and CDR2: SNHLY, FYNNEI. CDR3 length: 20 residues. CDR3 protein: CASSRTDQAFTNLGTDTQYF. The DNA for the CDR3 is TGTGCCAGCAGCCGCACCGATCAAGCGTTCACGAACCTCGGCACAGATACGCAGTATTTT.

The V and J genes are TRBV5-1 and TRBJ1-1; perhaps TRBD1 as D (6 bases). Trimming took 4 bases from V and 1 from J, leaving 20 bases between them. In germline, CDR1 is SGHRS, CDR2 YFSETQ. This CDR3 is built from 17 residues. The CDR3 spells CASSLTGSERWNTEAFF. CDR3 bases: TGCGCCAGCAGCCTGACAGGCAGTGAGCGATGGAACACTGAAGCTTTCTTT.

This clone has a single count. The CDR3 DNA follows: TGTGCCGGCCGGGACAGATATAAAGAGGAAGCTTTCTTT. Its translation is CAGRDRYKEEAFF. This chain connects TRBV30 to TRBJ1-1; 7 bases are shared with TRBD1. CDR3 length equals 13 residues. Germline CDR1 GTSNPN, CDR2 SVGIG (reference sequence). Trimming removed 8 bases from V and 8 bases from J; junction bases left unmatched: 14.

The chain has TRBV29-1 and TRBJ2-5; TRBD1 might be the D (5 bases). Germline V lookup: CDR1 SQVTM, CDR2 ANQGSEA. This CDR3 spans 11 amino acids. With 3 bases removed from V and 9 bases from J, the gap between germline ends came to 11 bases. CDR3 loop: CSVDRATAQYF. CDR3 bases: TGCAGCGTTGACAGGGCTACCGCCCAGTACTTC. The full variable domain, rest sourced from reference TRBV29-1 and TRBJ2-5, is SAVISQKPSRDICQRGTSLTIQCQVDSQVTMMFWYRQQPGQSLTLIATANQGSEATYESGFVIDKFPISRPNLTFSTLTVSNMSPEDSSIYLCSVDRATAQYFGPGTRLLVL.

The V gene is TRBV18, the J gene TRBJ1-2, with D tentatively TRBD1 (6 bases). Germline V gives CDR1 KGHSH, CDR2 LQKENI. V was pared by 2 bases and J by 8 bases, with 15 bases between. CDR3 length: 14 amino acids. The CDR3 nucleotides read TGTGCCAGCTCACCAAGTCAGGGGACCACAGGCTACACCTTC. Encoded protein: CASSPSQGTTGYTF.

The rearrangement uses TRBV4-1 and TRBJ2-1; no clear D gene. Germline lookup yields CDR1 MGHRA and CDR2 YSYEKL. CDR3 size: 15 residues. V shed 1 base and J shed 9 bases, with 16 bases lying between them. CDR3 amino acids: CASSQVPGWLPEQFF. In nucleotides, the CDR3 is TGCGCCAGCAGCCAAGTCCCTGGTTGGCTCCCTGAGCAGTTCTTC.

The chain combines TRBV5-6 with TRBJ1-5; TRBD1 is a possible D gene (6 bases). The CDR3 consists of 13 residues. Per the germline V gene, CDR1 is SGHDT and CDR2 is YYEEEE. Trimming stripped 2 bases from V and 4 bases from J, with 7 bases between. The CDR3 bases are TGTGCCAGCAGCTTTGGACAGAATCAGCCCCAGCATTTT. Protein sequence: CASSFGQNQPQHF.

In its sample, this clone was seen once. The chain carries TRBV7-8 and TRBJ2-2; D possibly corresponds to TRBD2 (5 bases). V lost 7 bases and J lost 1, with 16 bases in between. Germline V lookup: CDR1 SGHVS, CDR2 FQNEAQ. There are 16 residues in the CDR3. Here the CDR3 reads CASIIGLAVNTGELFF. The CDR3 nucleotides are TGTGCCAGCATCATTGGGCTAGCCGTGAACACCGGGGAGCTGTTTTTT.

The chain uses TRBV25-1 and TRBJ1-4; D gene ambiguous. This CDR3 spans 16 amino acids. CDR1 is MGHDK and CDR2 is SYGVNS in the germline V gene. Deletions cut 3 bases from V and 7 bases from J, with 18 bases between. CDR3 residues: CASSDLQGGGREKLFF. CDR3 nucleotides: TGTGCCAGCAGTGACCTCCAAGGCGGAGGACGTGAAAAACTGTTTTTT.

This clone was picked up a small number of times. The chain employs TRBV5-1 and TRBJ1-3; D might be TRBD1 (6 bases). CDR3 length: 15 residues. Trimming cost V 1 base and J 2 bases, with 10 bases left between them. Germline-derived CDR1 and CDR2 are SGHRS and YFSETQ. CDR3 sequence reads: CASSLQGITGNTIYF. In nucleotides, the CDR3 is TGCGCCAGCAGCTTGCAGGGGATCACTGGAAACACCATATATTTT.

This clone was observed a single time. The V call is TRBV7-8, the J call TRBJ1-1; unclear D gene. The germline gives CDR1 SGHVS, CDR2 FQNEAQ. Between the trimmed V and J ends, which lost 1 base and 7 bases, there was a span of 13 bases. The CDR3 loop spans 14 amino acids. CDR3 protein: CASSLEEGRVEAFF. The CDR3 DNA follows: TGTGCCAGCAGCTTAGAGGAGGGTCGGGTTGAAGCTTTCTTT.

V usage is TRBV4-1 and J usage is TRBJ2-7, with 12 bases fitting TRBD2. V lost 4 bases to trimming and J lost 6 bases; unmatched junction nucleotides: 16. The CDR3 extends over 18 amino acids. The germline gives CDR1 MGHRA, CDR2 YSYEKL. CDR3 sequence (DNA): TGCGCCAGCAGCCCTTTCGGATCGCTAGCGGGGGGGTTGGGCGAGCAGTACTTC. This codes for CASSPFGSLAGGLGEQYF.

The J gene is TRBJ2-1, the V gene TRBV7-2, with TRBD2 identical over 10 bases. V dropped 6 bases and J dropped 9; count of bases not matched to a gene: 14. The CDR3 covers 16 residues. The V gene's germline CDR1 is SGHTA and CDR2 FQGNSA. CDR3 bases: TGTGCCAGCAGTTCCCTAGCGGGGGCAACCCTCGGTGAGCAGTTCTTC. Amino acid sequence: CASSSLAGATLGEQFF.

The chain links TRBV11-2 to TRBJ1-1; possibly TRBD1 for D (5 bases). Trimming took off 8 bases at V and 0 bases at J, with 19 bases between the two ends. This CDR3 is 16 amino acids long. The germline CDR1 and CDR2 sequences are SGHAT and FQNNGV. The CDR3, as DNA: TGTGCCAGCGACCTCGAGGGTGGGGGGATGAACACTGAAGCTTTCTTT. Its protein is CASDLEGGGMNTEAFF.

The CDR3: CSVQDSEKLFF. The DNA of the CDR3 is TGCAGCGTCCAGGACAGTGAAAAACTGTTTTTT. V gene TRBV29-1 combines with J gene TRBJ1-4; a weak D match, TRBD1 (6 bases). The germline CDR1 and CDR2 sequences are SQVTM and ANQGSEA. V lost 6 bases to trimming and J lost 7 bases, with 9 bases between them. The length of the CDR3 is 11 residues.

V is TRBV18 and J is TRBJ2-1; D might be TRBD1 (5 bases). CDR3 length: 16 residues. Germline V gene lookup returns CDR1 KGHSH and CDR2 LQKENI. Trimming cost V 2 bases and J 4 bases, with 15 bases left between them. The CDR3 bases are TGTGCCAGCTCACCAGCAAAGGCAGGGATATACAATGAGCAGTTCTTC. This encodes CASSPAKAGIYNEQFF.

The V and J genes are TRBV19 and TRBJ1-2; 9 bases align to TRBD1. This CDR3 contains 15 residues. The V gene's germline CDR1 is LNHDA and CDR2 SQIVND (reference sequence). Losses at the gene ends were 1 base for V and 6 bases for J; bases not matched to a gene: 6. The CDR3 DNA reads TGTGCCAGTAGTATAGCACCGGGACAGGGTCATGGCTACACCTTC. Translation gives CASSIAPGQGHGYTF.

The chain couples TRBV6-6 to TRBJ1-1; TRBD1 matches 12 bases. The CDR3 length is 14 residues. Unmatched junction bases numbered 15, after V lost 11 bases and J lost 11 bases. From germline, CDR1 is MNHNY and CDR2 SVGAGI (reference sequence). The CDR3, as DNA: TGTGCCGGTTCCTCGGGACAGGGGGCTGAAAGGGCTTTCTTT. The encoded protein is CAGSSGQGAERAFF.

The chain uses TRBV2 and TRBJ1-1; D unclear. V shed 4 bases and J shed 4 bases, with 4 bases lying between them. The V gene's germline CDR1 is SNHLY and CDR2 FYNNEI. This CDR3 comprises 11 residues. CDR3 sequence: CASSVLTEAFF. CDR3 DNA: TGTGCCAGCAGTGTCCTCACTGAAGCTTTCTTT.

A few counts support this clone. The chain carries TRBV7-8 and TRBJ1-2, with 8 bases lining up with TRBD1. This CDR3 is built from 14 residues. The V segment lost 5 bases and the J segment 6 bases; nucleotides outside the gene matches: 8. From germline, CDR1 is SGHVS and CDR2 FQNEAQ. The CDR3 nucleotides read TGTGCCAGCAGCCCGTCCCGGGACAGGCATGGCTACACCTTC. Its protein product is CASSPSRDRHGYTF.

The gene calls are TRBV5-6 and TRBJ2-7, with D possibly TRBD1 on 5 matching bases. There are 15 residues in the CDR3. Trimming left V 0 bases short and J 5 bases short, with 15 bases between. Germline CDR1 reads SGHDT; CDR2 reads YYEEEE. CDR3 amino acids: CASSLDAKGIDEQYF. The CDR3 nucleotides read TGTGCCAGCAGCTTGGATGCCAAGGGGATCGACGAGCAGTACTTC.

This chain's CDR3 is CASSINGGFGELFF. CDR3 coding DNA: TGCGCCAGCAGTATCAACGGCGGGTTCGGGGAGCTGTTTTTT. V and J are TRBV5-1 and TRBJ2-2; D is possibly TRBD2 (5 bases). The V and J ends lost 5 bases and 7 bases respectively, with 15 bases between them. Germline CDR1 SGHRS, CDR2 YFSETQ. This CDR3 is 14 amino acids long.

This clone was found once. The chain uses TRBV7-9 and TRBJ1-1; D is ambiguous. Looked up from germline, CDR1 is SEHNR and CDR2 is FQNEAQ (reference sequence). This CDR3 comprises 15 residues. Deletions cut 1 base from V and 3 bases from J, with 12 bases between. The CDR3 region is CASSLGSGRDTEAFF. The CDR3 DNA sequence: TGTGCCAGCAGCTTAGGGTCGGGGAGGGACACTGAAGCTTTCTTT.

CDR3 bases: TGTGCCAGCAGCTTAGGGGACAGGGGAATCGATGGCTACACCTTC. It translates to CASSLGDRGIDGYTF. V and J are TRBV5-6 and TRBJ1-2; 10 positions agree with TRBD1. The CDR3 is made up of 15 amino acids. J lost 6 bases, V lost 2 bases, and 7 bases had no gene match. Germline V gives CDR1 SGHDT, CDR2 YYEEEE.

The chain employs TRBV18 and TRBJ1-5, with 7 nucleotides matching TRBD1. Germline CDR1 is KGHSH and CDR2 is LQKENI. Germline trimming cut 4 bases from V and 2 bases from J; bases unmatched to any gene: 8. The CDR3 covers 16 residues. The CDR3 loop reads CASSLTTGSGNQPQHF. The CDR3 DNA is TGTGCCAGCTCACTTACGACAGGGTCTGGCAATCAGCCCCAGCATTTT.